In this sample, the clone carrying this T cell receptor (beta chain) turned up a few times. Its antigen is not identified. The data were obtained in a study of Ad26.COV2.S vaccination and SARS-CoV-2 variants. Turning to the study itself: Ad26.COV2.S given intramuscularly, once or twice 56 days apart.

Sample treatment: some 20 received Ad26.COV2.S at low or high dose, single or two shots; 5 received placebo; per-sample allocation not given. Following the first vaccine or placebo injection, samples were taken on day 63. An Ad26 vector was used to express Wuhan-strain SARS-CoV-2 spike as the vaccine. Whole-study findings and limits: Measurements of TCR breadth and depth may have given underestimates of the total T cell responses. Vaccine and placebo recipients had similar non-spike TCR breadth.

Libraries were prepared by immunoSEQ multiplex PCR; TCRdb keeps only in-frame clonotypes and omits some of them. The sample has hundreds of thousands of clones, 75% to 90% seen once; the top ten hold 5%. This receptor was identified in a person aged 18-65 years who received the Ad26.COV2.S COVID-19 vaccine or a placebo. The sequencing here drew on peripheral blood, taken in a trial of Ad26.COV2.S vaccine versus placebo.

The CDR3 nucleotides are TGTGCCAGCAGTTCCGGACAGGCCAGGGATTCACCCCTCCACTTT. This translates into CASSSGQARDSPLHF. The chain recombines TRBV6-5 with TRBJ1-6, with 7 bases lining up with TRBD1. The CDR3 loop spans 15 amino acids. Germline V gives CDR1 MNHEY, CDR2 SVGAGI. V dropped 4 bases and J dropped 8; count of bases not matched to a gene: 8.